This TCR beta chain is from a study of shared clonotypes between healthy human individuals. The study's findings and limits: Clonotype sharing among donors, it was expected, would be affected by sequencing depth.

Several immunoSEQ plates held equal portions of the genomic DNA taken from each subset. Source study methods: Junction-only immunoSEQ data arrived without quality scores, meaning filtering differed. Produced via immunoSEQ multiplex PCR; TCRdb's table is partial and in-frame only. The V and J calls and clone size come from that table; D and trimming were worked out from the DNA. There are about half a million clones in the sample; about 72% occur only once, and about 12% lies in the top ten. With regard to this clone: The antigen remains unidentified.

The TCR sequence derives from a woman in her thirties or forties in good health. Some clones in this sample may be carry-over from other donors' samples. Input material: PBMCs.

CDR3 sequence: CASSPRTDSYEQYF. In DNA form, the CDR3 reads TGTGCCAGCAGCCCGAGGACGGATTCCTACGAGCAGTACTTC. The V and J genes are TRBV2 and TRBJ2-7, with D hard to call. Trimming shortened V by 6 bases and J by 1 base, and 13 bases separated the two germline ends. From germline, CDR1 is SNHLY and CDR2 FYNNEI. This CDR3 is 14 amino acids long.